This T cell receptor beta chain was identified during a study of T-cell memory formation after mild COVID-19. Constant-segment primers were used for 5'RACE, and the resulting TCR alpha and TCR beta cDNA libraries carried sample barcodes and UMIs. TCRdb re-analysed the 5' RACE reads in MiXCR, keeping a single row per CDR3 protein. The sample holds about 40,000 distinct CDR3 sequences, about 6% seen once. Study results and caveats: There were some responding clones in pre-infection memory, which suggested that cross-reactive memory had joined.

This clonotype was detected only a few times. No antigen is known for it. Trimming pared 1 base from V and 0 bases from J, leaving 13 bases between. Germline V lookup: CDR1 LGHDT, CDR2 YNNKEL (reference sequence). The CDR3 runs 16 residues. V is TRBV3-1 and J is TRBJ2-7; weak D call: TRBD2 (6 bases). The specimen sequenced was PBMCs or a T cell subset sorted from them (not recorded which). This receptor was taken from an adult who had mild COVID-19 (a few samples of this study predate the infection). Cell type and time point are not known. This CDR3 reads CASSQVAGPGSYEQYF. The CDR3 DNA sequence: TGTGCCAGCAGCCAAGTTGCGGGGCCGGGCTCCTACGAGCAGTACTTC.